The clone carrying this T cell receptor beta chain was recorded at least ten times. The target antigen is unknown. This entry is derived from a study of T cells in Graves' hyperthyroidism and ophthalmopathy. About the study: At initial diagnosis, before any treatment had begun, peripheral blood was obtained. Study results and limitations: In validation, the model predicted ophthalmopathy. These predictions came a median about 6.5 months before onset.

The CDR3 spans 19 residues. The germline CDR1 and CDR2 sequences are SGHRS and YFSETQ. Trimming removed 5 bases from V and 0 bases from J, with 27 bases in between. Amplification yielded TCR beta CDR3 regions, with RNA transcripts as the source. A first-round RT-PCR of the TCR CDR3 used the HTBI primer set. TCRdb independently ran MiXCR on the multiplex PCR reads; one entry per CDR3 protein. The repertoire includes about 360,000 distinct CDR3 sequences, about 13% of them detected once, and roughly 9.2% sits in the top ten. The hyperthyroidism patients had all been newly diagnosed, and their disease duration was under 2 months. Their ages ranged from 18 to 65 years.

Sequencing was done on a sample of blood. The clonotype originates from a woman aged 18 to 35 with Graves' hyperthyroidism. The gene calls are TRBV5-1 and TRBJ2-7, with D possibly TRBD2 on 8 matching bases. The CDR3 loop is CASSRGGGDSQMTSYEQYF. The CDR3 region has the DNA TGCGCCAGCAGTCGGGGGGGTGGGGACAGCCAAATGACCTCCTACGAGCAGTACTTC.